The 15 T cell receptor beta chains presented below share a single source sample, sequenced in a study of shared clonotypes between healthy human individuals. Some clones are missing from TCRdb's copy, which holds only in-frame ones; the method was immunoSEQ multiplex PCR. The sample lists roughly 1,600,000 clones; approximately 98.5% were seen once. Sequencing was carried out using naive CD4+ T cells sorted from blood. Subset: CD45RA+ positively selected. The receptors were sampled from a man in his thirties or forties in good health.

The V gene is TRBV28, the J gene TRBJ2-7; unclear D gene. V lost 6 bases to trimming and J lost 0 bases, with 9 bases between them. CDR3 length: 13 amino acids. CDR1 MDHEN and CDR2 SYDVKM come from the germline V gene. The CDR3 DNA reads as TGTGCCAGCAGGGAACATGGCTCCTACGAGCAGTACTTC. This gives the protein CASREHGSYEQYF.

This CDR3 is CASRVPGQLGEQYF. The CDR3 DNA sequence: TGTGCCAGCAGAGTTCCGGGACAGCTAGGGGAGCAGTACTTC. This rearrangement joins TRBV27 to TRBJ2-7; 7 bases agree with TRBD1. Germline V gene sequence: CDR1 MNHEY, CDR2 SMNVEV (reference sequence). CDR3 length: 14 amino acids. V shed 6 bases and J 7 bases; nucleotides not matched to a gene: 12.

The gene calls are TRBV4-1 and TRBJ2-2; D might be TRBD1 or TRBD2, each matching 5 bases. The V end was cut by 3 bases, the J end by 3 bases, with 17 bases between. Germline assignment: CDR1 MGHRA and CDR2 YSYEKL. CDR3 length equals 17 residues. For the CDR3, the DNA is TGCGCCAGCAGCCACGATCCCGAGGGGCGCCACACCGGGGAGCTGTTTTTT. This translates into CASSHDPEGRHTGELFF.

This clone occurred once. J is TRBJ2-7 and V is TRBV9, with TRBD1 matching 8 bases. There are 17 residues in the CDR3. Germline V gives CDR1 SGDLS, CDR2 YYNGEE. The ends lost 2 bases at V and 3 bases at J; junction bases unmatched: 13. The CDR3 is CASSVTGGPPGFYEQYF. CDR3 sequence (DNA): TGTGCCAGCAGCGTCACAGGGGGTCCGCCGGGGTTCTACGAGCAGTACTTC.

The V call is TRBV11-2, the J call TRBJ2-5; TRBD1 matches at 8 bases. This CDR3 is 13 amino acids long. The trim removed 5 bases at V and 4 bases at J, leaving 3 bases unmatched. Germline V CDR1 and CDR2: SGHAT, FQNNGV. The CDR3 protein is CASSPGQGETQYF. CDR3 sequence (DNA): TGTGCCAGCAGCCCAGGACAGGGAGAGACCCAGTACTTC.

CDR3 protein: CSGYYTEEQFF. Written as DNA, the CDR3 is TGCAGTGGATACTATACCGAAGAGCAGTTCTTC. The chain joins TRBV20-1 to TRBJ2-1, with no clear D. Trimming removed 7 bases from V and 10 bases from J, with 14 bases in between. CDR1 DFQATT and CDR2 SNEGSKA come from the germline V gene (reference sequence). The CDR3 spans 11 residues.

The genes are TRBV18 and TRBJ2-1; TRBD1 aligns across 8 bases. Germline-derived CDR1 and CDR2 are KGHSH and LQKENI. CDR3 length: 15 residues. With V trimmed by 4 bases and J by 7 bases, 9 bases remained unmatched. CDR3 in amino acids: CASSQLDRDKNEQFF. The CDR3 bases are TGTGCCAGCTCACAGTTGGACAGGGATAAGAATGAGCAGTTCTTC. Supplemented by reference TRBV18 and TRBJ2-1, the full variable domain reads NAGVMQNPRHLVRRRGQEARLRCSPMKGHSHVYWYRQLPEEGLKFMVYLQKENIIDESGMPKERFSAEFPKEGPSILRIQQVVRGDSAAYFCASSQLDRDKNEQFFGPGTRLTVL.

The chain links TRBV5-4 to TRBJ2-7; TRBD1 aligns across 8 bases. The CDR3 has 13 amino acids. J gave up 6 bases and V 3 bases, and 5 bases lay outside the gene matches. CDR1 and CDR2 from the germline V gene are SGHNT and YYREEE (reference sequence). The chain's CDR3 is CASSSTGGGEQYF. DNA of the CDR3: TGTGCCAGCAGCTCCACAGGGGGAGGCGAGCAGTACTTC.

The chain employs TRBV7-9 and TRBJ1-1; D gene unclear. V was shortened by 5 bases and J by 3 bases, with 19 bases between the two germline ends. CDR3 length: 16 amino acids. Germline V CDR1 and CDR2: SEHNR, FQNEAQ (reference sequence). The CDR3 bases are TGTGCCAGCAGCCCAAACGGACGCCTGGCTGACACTGAAGCTTTCTTT. Protein product: CASSPNGRLADTEAFF.

The chain is built from TRBV28 and TRBJ2-4; D not resolved. The CDR3 length is 15 residues. Trimming stripped 5 bases from V and 0 bases from J, with 11 bases between. CDR1 and CDR2 (germline): MDHEN, SYDVKM. DNA of the CDR3: TGTGCCAGCAGTATGGGCGGTGTAGCCAAAAACATTCAGTACTTC. This gives the protein CASSMGGVAKNIQYF.

Turning to this clone: The junction does not match germline at one end; this may be a read error. V gene TRBV28 combines with J gene TRBJ2-1; D perhaps matches TRBD2 (6 bases). Germline V gene data show CDR1 as MDHEN and CDR2 as SYDVKM. CDR3 length equals 12 residues. CDR3 sequence reads: CASWTTYNEQFF. The DNA of the CDR3 is TGTGCCAGCTGGACTACCTATAATGAGCAGTTCTTC.

V is TRBV11-2 and J is TRBJ2-3; TRBD2 is a possible D gene (5 bases). Trimming pared 7 bases from V and 6 bases from J, leaving 20 bases between. CDR1 and CDR2 (germline): SGHAT, FQNNGV. The CDR3 spans 15 residues. This CDR3 is CASNAVGIPKDTQYF. Written as DNA, the CDR3 is TGTGCCAGCAACGCAGTCGGGATCCCCAAGGATACGCAGTATTTT. The full variable domain, with the rest looked up from reference TRBV11-2 and TRBJ2-3, is EAGVAQSPRYKIIEKRQSVAFWCNPISGHATLYWYQQILGQGPKLLIQFQNNGVVDDSQLPKDRFSAERLKGVDSTLKIQPAKLEDSAVYLCASNAVGIPKDTQYFGPGTRLTVL.

This chain uses TRBV25-1 with TRBJ2-5; the match to TRBD1 covers 10 bases. CDR3 length equals 13 residues. V trimming: 10 bases; J trimming: 4 bases; junction bases outside the gene matches: 6. Germline values: CDR1 MGHDK, CDR2 SYGVNS. CDR3 residues: CATATGGSETQYF. As DNA, the CDR3 is TGTGCCACCGCGACAGGGGGCTCAGAGACCCAGTACTTC.

This rearrangement joins TRBV18 to TRBJ2-7; D call uncertain. This CDR3 is built from 16 residues. CDR1 and CDR2 (germline): KGHSH, LQKENI. V lost 1 base, J lost 1 base, and 14 bases lay in between. As DNA, the CDR3 is TGTGCCAGCTCACCACTACCGTCGGACGGATCCTACGAGCAGTACTTC. Translation gives CASSPLPSDGSYEQYF.

This chain connects TRBV19 to TRBJ2-7; a possible D gene is TRBD1 (6 bases). Trimming stripped 6 bases from V and 2 bases from J, with 11 bases between. The CDR3 loop spans 13 amino acids. Germline CDR1 LNHDA, CDR2 SQIVND (reference sequence). CDR3 in amino acids: CASRPTGTYEQYF. The CDR3 DNA is TGTGCCAGTAGACCGACAGGCACCTACGAGCAGTACTTC.